Listed below are T cell receptor beta chains from one sample, sequenced in a study of blood T cell repertoires in COVID-19. Produced via immunoSEQ multiplex PCR; TCRdb's table is partial and in-frame only. The repertoire has 97,000 or so clones, approximately 91% of them found once; the top ten carry roughly 4.3%. Material for sequencing was peripheral blood. These receptors were obtained from a man aged 18 to 30 with acute or convalescent COVID-19. Both conserved end residues are trimmed from each CDR3. The D gene is left open where the match is weak. A row's size may be missing; if present it is once, few, many or a size class.

>TRBD1|-|TRBV6-2/TRBV6-3|TRBJ1-2
ASSYFGQDYGYT
>-|-|TRBV7-2|TRBJ1-2
ASSSLDRRGGYT
>-|-|TRBV15|TRBJ1-5
ATSRAGWGGYQPQH
>-|-|TRBV5-6|TRBJ1-5
ASSLVSGNQPQH
>TRBD1|few|TRBV6-5|TRBJ2-7
ASSRGLNYEQY
>TRBD1|-|TRBV5-1|TRBJ1-1
ASSVETGVTEAF
>-|-|TRBV19|TRBJ1-1
ASVGRLNTEAF
>-|-|TRBV6-5|TRBJ1-2
ASSYSSGYDGYT
>-|-|TRBV4-1|TRBJ1-2
ASSQAGDRYGYT
>-|-|TRBV28|TRBJ1-4
ASSLTGYGEKLF
>-|-|TRBV18|TRBJ1-1
ASSPATTLVGTEAF
>-|-|TRBV6-1|TRBJ1-5
ASSEIYTGQPQH
>-|-|TRBV14|TRBJ1-2
ASSQKGEYEKIYGYT
>-|-|TRBV19|TRBJ2-6
ASSMDAGNSGANVLT
>-|-|TRBV12-3/TRBV12-4|TRBJ1-2
ASSQRGGYT
>-|-|TRBV2|TRBJ1-5
ASSVGPDGQPQH
>-|-|TRBV7-8|TRBJ1-3
ASSLGEGLSGNTIY
>-|-|TRBV11-2|TRBJ2-1
ASSLIGTLTYNEQF
>-|-|TRBV30|TRBJ1-1
AWSPNSRGNTEAF
>TRBD2|-|TRBV6-5|TRBJ2-1
ASSHTSGSLDEQF
>-|-|TRBV7-9|TRBJ1-2
ASSRPEGRYGYT
>TRBD1|once|TRBV29-1|TRBJ1-1
SVSQGADTEAF
>-|-|TRBV15|TRBJ1-1
ATQGNTEAF
>TRBD1|-|TRBV12-3/TRBV12-4|TRBJ1-1
ASSGTGDTEAF
>-|-|TRBV25-1|TRBJ1-1
ASMEGDRRVTEAF
>-|-|TRBV29-1|TRBJ1-5
SVSGTLDQPQH
>-|-|TRBV27|TRBJ2-7
ASSPPRAGSSSYEQY
>-|-|TRBV3-1/TRBV3-2|TRBJ1-4
ASSQDLGEKLF
>TRBD1|-|TRBV6-5|TRBJ1-2
ASRETGTGDGYT
>TRBD2|-|TRBV7-2|TRBJ2-7
ASSSGGGPTTYEQY
>TRBD1|few|TRBV24-1|TRBJ1-1
ATSETGRAF
>-|-|TRBV6-5|TRBJ2-7
ASSRSSTSYEQY
>TRBD2|-|TRBV24-1|TRBJ2-2
ATSDARLAGGIGELF
>TRBD1|-|TRBV7-9|TRBJ1-5
ASSHTDRGPNQPQH
>TRBD1|-|TRBV4-1|TRBJ1-5
ASRGQAQGPQH
>TRBD1|once|TRBV9|TRBJ1-1
ASSPGQGVVGGTEAF
>-|-|TRBV11-2|TRBJ2-7
ASSPNSGSSYEQY
>TRBD2|once|TRBV30|TRBJ2-7
AWSRGGSIGYEQY
>-|-|TRBV25-1|TRBJ1-6
ASREDSHNSPLH
>TRBD2|once|TRBV19|TRBJ2-2
ASSRTSGARTGELF
>TRBD2|-|TRBV10-1|TRBJ2-7
ASSEFGGSSYEQY
>-|once|TRBV9|TRBJ1-2
ASSVGGSGFDGYT
>-|few|TRBV7-9|TRBJ1-5
ASSLSGNQPQH
>-|-|TRBV7-8|TRBJ2-1
ASSFRSNYNEQF
>-|-|TRBV30|TRBJ1-2
AWSQRQRNYGYT
>-|-|TRBV24-1|TRBJ2-7
ATSTGYEQY
>-|-|TRBV6-4|TRBJ1-3
ASSDASETGSGNTIY
>TRBD1|-|TRBV7-9|TRBJ2-7
ASSLGQGANEQY
>-|-|TRBV9|TRBJ1-2
ASSVEGYGYT
>-|-|TRBV3-1/TRBV3-2|TRBJ1-6
ASSPFPAAYNSPLH
>-|-|TRBV10-3|TRBJ2-3
AISESQNLNTQY
>-|-|TRBV4-1|TRBJ1-2
ASSQATTREGYT
>TRBD1|-|TRBV4-1|TRBJ1-4
ASSLLRDQGAEKLF
>TRBD1|-|TRBV27|TRBJ2-4
ASSLWGQGLAKNIQY
>-|-|TRBV30|TRBJ1-1
AWQQLAEAF
>-|-|TRBV14|TRBJ2-3
ASSRGSDTQY
>-|-|TRBV5-1|TRBJ1-2
ASSPQGWDGYT
>TRBD1|-|TRBV19|TRBJ1-5
ASSVDRENQPQH
>-|-|TRBV4-1|TRBJ2-1
ASSQVLAGPGNNEQF